Here is one T cell receptor beta chain with its context. Its antigen remains unknown. Each patient contributed between 1 and 8 total time points of blood mononuclear cells, pretreatment and during treatment. Deletions cut 5 bases from V and 5 bases from J, with 10 bases between. The CDR3 extends over 13 amino acids. Per the germline V gene, CDR1 is MGHDK and CDR2 is SYGVNS. This specimen belongs to a study of PD-L1 blockade in urothelial cancer. Study findings and constraints: Tumor-associated clones in blood expanded more at 3 weeks in durable-benefit patients.

TCRdb keeps only in-frame clones here, not all; method: immunoSEQ multiplex PCR. The sample consists of tens of thousands of clones, 70% to 85% of them appearing once. The chain combines TRBV25-1 with TRBJ1-5, with D tentatively TRBD1 (6 bases). The specimen was PBMCs, collected around atezolizumab (anti-PD-L1) treatment. This sequence was found in a man aged 60 to 75 with urothelial cancer. The CDR3 region has the DNA TGTGCCAGCAGTTCGAACAGGGATCAGCCCCAGCATTTT. Its translation: CASSSNRDQPQHF. The whole variable domain, filled in from reference TRBV25-1 and TRBJ1-5, reads EADIYQTPRYLVIGTGKKITLECSQTMGHDKMYWYQQDPGMELHLIHYSYGVNSTEKGDLSSESTVSRIRTEHFPLTLESARPSHTSQYLCASSSNRDQPQHFGDGTRLSIL.